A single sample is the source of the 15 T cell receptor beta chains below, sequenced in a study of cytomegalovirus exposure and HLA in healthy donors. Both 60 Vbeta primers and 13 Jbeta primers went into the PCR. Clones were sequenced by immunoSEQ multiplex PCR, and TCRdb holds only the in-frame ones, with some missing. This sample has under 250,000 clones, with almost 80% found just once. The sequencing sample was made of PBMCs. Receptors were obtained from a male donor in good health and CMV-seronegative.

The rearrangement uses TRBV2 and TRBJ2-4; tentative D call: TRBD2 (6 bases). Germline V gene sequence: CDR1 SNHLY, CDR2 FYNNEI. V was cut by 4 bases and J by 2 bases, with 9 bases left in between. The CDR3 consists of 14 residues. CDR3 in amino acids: CASSAEGSKNIQYF. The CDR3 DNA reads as TGTGCCAGCAGTGCGGAGGGTTCCAAAAACATTCAGTACTTC.

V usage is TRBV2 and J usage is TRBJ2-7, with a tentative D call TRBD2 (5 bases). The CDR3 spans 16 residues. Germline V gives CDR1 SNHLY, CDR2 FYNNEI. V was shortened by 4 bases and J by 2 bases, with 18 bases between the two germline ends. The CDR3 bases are TGTGCCAGCAGTGCAACCACCGGGGAGCGACCCTACGAGCAGTACTTC. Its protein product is CASSATTGERPYEQYF.

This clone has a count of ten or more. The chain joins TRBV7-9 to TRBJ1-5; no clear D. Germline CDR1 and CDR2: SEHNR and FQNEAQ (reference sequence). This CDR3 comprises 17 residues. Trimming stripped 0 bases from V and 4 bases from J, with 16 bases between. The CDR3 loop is CASSLARAGRENQPQHF. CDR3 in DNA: TGTGCCAGCAGCTTAGCGAGGGCGGGGAGAGAGAATCAGCCCCAGCATTTT.

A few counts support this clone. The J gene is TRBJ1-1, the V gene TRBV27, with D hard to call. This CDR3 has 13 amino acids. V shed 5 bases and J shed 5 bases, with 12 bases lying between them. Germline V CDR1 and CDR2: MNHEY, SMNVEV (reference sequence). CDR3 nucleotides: TGTGCCAGCAGTGCGACGTTGAGGACTGAAGCTTTCTTT. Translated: CASSATLRTEAFF.

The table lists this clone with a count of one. The CDR3: CASSRDLSSYNEQFF. CDR3 DNA: TGCGCCAGCAGTCGAGATCTGAGCTCCTACAATGAGCAGTTCTTC. This chain uses TRBV10-1 with TRBJ2-1, with no clear D. The CDR3 loop spans 15 amino acids. V was clipped by 5 bases and J by 0 bases, with 11 bases between them. From germline, CDR1 is WNHNN and CDR2 SYGVQD (reference sequence).

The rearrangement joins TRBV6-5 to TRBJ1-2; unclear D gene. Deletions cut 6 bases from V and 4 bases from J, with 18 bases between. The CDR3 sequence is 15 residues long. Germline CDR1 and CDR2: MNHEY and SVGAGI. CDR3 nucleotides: TGTGCCAGCAGCCCCACCCCCCGACACCCCTATGGCTACACCTTC. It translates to CASSPTPRHPYGYTF.

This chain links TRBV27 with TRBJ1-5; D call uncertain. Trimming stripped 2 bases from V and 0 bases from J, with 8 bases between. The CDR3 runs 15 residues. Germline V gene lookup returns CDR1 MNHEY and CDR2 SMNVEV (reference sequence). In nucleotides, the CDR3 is TGTGCCAGCAGTTTAATGGCAGATAGCAATCAGCCCCAGCATTTT. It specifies CASSLMADSNQPQHF.

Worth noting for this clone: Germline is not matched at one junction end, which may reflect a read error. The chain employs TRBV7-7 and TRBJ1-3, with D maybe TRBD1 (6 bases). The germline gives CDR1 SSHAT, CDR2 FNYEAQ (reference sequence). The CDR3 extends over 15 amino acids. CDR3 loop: CASSPGQSSGNTIYF. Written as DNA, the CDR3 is TGTGCTAGCAGCCCCGGACAGAGCTCTGGAAACACCATATATTTT. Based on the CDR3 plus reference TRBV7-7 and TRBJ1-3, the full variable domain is GAGVSQSPRYKVTKRGQDVTLRCDPISSHATLYWYQQALGQGPEFLTYFNYEAQPDKSGLPSDRFSAERPEGSISTLTIQRTEQRDSAMYRCASSPGQSSGNTIYFGEGSWLTVV.

The CDR3 is CASSLSPGGGNTIYF. In DNA, the CDR3 is TGTGCCAGCAGTTTATCTCCAGGGGGCGGAAACACCATATATTTT. The genes are TRBV28 and TRBJ1-3; TRBD1 agrees at 8 bases. Trimming removed 1 base from V and 4 bases from J; junction bases left unmatched: 3. Germline lookup yields CDR1 MDHEN and CDR2 SYDVKM. The CDR3 is 15 amino acids.

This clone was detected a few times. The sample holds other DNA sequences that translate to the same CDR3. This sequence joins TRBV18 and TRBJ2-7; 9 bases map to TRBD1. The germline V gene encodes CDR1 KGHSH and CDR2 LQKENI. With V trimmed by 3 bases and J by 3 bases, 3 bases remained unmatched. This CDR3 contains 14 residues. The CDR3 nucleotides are TGTGCCAGCTCACCGGGGACAGGGTTCTACGAGCAGTACTTC. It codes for CASSPGTGFYEQYF.

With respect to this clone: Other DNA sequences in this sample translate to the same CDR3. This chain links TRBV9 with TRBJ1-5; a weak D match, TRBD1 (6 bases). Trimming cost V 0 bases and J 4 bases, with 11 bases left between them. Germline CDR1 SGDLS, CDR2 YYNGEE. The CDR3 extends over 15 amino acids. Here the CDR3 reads CASSVGGGGNQPQHF. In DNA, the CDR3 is TGTGCCAGCAGCGTAGGAGGGGGTGGGAATCAGCCCCAGCATTTT.

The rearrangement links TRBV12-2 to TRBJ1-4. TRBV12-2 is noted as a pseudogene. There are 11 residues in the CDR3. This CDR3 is CVPIRNEKLFF. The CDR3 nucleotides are TGTGTACCCATCCGGAATGAAAAACTGTTTTTT.

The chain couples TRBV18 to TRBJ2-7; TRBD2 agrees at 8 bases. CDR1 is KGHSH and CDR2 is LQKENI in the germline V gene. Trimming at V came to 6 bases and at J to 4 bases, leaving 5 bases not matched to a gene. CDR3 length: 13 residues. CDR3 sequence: CASSIRGGYEQYF. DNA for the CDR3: TGTGCCAGCTCGATCCGGGGGGGTTACGAGCAGTACTTC.

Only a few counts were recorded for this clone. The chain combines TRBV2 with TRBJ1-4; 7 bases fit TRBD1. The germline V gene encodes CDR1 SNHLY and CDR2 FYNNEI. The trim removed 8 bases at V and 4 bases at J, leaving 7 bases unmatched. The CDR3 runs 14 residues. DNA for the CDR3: TGTGCCAGCGGGGCTAACAGGGGTAATGAAAAACTGTTTTTT. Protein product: CASGANRGNEKLFF.

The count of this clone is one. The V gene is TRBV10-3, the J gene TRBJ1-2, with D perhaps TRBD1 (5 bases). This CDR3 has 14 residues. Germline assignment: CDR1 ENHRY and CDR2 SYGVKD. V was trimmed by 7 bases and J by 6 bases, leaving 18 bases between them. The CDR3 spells CAINRKQGGDGYTF. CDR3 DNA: TGTGCCATCAATAGAAAGCAGGGAGGAGATGGCTACACCTTC.